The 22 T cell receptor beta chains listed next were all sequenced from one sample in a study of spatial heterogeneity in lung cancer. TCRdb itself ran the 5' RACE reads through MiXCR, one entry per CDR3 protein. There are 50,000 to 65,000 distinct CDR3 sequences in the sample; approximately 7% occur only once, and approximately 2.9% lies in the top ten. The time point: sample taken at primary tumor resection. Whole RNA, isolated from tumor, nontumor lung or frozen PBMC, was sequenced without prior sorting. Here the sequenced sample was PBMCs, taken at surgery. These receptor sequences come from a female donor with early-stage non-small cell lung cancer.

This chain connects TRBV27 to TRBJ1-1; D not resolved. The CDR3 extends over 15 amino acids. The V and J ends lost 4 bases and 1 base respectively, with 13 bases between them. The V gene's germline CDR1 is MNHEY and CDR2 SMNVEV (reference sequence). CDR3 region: CASSSNRRSNTEAFF. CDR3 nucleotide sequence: TGTGCCAGCAGTTCTAATCGAAGATCGAACACTGAAGCTTTCTTT.

The CDR3 coding sequence is TGTGCCATCAGCCGGGGCAGGCAAGAGACCCAGTACTTC. It specifies CAISRGRQETQYF. The V and J genes are TRBV12-3 or TRBV12-4 and TRBJ2-5; D possibly matches TRBD1 or TRBD2 (5 bases each). The CDR3 contains 13 residues. Trimming took 10 bases from V and 2 from J, leaving 14 bases between them.

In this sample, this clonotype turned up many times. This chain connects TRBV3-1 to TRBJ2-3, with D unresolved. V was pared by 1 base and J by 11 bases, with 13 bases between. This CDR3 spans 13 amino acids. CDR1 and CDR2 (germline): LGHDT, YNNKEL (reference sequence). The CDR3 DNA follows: TGTGCCAGCAGCCAAGGGTCCAGCGTTGAGCAGTATTTT. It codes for CASSQGSSVEQYF.

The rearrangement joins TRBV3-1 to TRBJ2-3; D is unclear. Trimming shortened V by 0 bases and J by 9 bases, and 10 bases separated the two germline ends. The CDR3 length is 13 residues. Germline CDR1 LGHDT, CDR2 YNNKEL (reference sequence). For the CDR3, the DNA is TGTGCCAGCAGCCAAGAAATCTTCTTAACGCAGTATTTT. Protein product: CASSQEIFLTQYF.

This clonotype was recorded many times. The CDR3 DNA reads as TGTGCCAGTAGTATAGATGCGGGTAGCGGGGGAGTCAATGAGCAGTTCTTC. Protein product: CASSIDAGSGGVNEQFF. V usage is TRBV19 and J usage is TRBJ2-1; the match to TRBD2 covers 9 bases. V lost 0 bases and J lost 6; bases outside the gene matches: 9. Germline V gene sequence: CDR1 LNHDA, CDR2 SQIVND (reference sequence). The CDR3 contains 17 residues.

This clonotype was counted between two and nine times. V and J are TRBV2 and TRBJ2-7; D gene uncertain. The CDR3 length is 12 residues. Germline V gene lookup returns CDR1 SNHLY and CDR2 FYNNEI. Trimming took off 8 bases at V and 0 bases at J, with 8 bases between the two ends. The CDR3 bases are TGTGCCAGCCGGACGGACTCCTACGAGCAGTACTTC. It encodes CASRTDSYEQYF. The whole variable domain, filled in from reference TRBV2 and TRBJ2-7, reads EPEVTQTPSHQVTQMGQEVILRCVPISNHLYFYWYRQILGQKVEFLVSFYNNEISEKSEIFDDQFSVERPDGSNFTLKIRSTKLEDSAMYFCASRTDSYEQYFGPGTRLTVT.

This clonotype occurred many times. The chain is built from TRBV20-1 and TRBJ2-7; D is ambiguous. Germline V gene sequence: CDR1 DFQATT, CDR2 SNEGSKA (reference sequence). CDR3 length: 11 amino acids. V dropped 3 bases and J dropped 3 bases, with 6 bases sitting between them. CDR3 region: CSASLYYEQYF. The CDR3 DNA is TGCAGTGCTAGCCTCTACTACGAGCAGTACTTC.

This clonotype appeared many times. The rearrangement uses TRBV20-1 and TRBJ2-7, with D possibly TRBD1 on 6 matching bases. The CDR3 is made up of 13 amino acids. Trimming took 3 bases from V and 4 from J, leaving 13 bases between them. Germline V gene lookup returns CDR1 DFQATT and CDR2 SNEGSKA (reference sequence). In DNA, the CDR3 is TGCAGTGCTAGTTGGGGACACCCTTACGAGCAGTACTTC. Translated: CSASWGHPYEQYF.

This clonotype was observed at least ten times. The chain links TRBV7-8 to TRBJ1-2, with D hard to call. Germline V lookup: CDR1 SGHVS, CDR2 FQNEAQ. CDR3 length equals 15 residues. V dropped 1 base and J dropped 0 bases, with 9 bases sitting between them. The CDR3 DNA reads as TGTGCCAGCAGCTTAGGTTGGAGCACTAACTATGGCTACACCTTC. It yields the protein CASSLGWSTNYGYTF. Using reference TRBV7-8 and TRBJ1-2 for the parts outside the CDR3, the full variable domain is GAGVSQSPRYKVAKRGQDVALRCDPISGHVSLFWYQQALGQGPEFLTYFQNEAQLDKSGLPSDRFFAERPEGSVSTLKIQRTQQEDSAVYLCASSLGWSTNYGYTFGSGTRLTVV.

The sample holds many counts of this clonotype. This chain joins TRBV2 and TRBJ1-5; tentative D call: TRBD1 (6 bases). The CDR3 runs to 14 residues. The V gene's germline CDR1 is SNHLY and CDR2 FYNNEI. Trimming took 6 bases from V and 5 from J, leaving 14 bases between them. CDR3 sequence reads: CASRGTGIDQPQHF. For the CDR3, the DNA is TGTGCCAGCAGGGGTACAGGGATTGATCAGCCCCAGCATTTT.

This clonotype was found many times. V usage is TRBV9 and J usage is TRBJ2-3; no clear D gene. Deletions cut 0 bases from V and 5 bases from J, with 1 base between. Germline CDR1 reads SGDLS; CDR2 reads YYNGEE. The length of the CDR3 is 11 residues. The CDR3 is CASSVGDTQYF. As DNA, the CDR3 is TGTGCCAGCAGCGTAGGAGATACGCAGTATTTT.

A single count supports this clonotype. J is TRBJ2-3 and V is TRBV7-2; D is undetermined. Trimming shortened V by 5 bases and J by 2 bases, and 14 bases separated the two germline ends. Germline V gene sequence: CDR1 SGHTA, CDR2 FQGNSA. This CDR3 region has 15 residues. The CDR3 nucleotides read TGTGCCAGCAGCCGAACCCAAGTTGCCACAGATACGCAGTATTTT. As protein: CASSRTQVATDTQYF.

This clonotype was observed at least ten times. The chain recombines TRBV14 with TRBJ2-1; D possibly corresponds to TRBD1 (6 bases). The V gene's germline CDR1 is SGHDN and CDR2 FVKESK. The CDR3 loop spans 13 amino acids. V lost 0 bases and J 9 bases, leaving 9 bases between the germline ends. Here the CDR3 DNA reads TGTGCCAGCAGCCAAGATAGAGGGGGTGAGCAGTTCTTC. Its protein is CASSQDRGGEQFF.

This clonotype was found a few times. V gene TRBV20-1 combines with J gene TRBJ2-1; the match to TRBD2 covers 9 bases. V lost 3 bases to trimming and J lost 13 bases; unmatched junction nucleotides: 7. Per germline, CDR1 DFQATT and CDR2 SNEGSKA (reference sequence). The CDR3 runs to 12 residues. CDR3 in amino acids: CSASSGGPRQFF. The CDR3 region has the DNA TGCAGTGCTAGCAGCGGGGGGCCACGACAGTTCTTC.

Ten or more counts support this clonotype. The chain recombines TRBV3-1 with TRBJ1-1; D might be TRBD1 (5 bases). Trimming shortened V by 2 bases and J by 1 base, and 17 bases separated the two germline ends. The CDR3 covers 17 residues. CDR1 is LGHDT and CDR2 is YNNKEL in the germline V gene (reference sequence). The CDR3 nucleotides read TGTGCCAGCAGCCAAACTCTCACGTCGACAGCGAACACTGAAGCTTTCTTT. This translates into CASSQTLTSTANTEAFF. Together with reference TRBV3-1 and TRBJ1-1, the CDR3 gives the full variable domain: DTAVSQTPKYLVTQMGNDKSIKCEQNLGHDTMYWYKQDSKKFLKIMFSYNNKELIINETVPNRFSPKSPDKAHLNLHINSLELGDSAVYFCASSQTLTSTANTEAFFGQGTRLTVV.

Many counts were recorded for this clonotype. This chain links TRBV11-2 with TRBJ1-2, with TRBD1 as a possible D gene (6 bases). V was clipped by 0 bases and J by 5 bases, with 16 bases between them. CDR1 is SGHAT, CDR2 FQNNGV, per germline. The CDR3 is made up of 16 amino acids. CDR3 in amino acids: CASSLDPRTDIYGYTF. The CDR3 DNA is TGTGCCAGCAGCTTAGATCCGAGGACAGACATTTATGGCTACACCTTC.

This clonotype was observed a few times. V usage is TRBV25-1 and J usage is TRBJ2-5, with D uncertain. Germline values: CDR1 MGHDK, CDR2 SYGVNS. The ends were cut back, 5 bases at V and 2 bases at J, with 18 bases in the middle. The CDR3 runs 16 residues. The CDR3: CASSPDRANLQETQYF. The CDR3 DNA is TGTGCCAGCAGTCCAGATAGGGCCAACCTTCAAGAGACCCAGTACTTC.

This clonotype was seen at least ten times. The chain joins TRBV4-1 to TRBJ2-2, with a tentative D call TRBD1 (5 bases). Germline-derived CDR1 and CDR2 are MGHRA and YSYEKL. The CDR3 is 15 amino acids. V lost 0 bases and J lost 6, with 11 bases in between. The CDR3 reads CASSQEVRAAGELFF. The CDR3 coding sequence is TGCGCCAGCAGCCAAGAGGTCAGGGCGGCCGGGGAGCTGTTTTTT.

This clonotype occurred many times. Here the CDR3 reads CSATGTGELFF. As DNA, the CDR3 is TGCAGCGCCACCGGCACCGGGGAGCTGTTTTTT. This sequence joins TRBV29-1 and TRBJ2-2; no clear D. The V gene's germline CDR1 is SQVTM and CDR2 ANQGSEA. V was pared by 7 bases and J by 4 bases, with 7 bases between. The CDR3 is 11 residues long.

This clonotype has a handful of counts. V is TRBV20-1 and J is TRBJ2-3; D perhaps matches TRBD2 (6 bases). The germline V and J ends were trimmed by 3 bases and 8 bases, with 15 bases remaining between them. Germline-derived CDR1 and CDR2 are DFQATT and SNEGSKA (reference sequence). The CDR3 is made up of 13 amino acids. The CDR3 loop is CSASPSVEGTQYF. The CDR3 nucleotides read TGCAGTGCTAGTCCGTCAGTGGAGGGTACGCAGTATTTT.

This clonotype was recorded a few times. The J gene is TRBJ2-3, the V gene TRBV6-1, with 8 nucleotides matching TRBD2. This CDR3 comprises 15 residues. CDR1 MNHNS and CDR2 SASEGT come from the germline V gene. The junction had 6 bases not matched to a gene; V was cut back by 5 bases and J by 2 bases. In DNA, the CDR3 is TGTGCCAGCAGTTGGACTAGCCTATACACAGATACGCAGTATTTT. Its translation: CASSWTSLYTDTQYF.

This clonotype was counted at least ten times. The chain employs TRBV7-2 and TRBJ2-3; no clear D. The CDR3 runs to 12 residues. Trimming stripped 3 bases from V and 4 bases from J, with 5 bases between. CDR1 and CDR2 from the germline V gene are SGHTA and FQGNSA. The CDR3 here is CASSFSADTQYF. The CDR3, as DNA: TGTGCCAGCAGCTTTTCGGCAGATACGCAGTATTTT. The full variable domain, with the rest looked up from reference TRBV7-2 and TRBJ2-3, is GAGVSQSPSNKVTEKGKDVELRCDPISGHTALYWYRQSLGQGLEFLIYFQGNSAPDKSGLPSDRFSAERTGGSVSTLTIQRTQQEDSAVYLCASSFSADTQYFGPGTRLTVL.